Each of the 18 T cell receptor beta chains below was sequenced from the same sample in a study of read filtering for tumor transcriptome and immune sequencing. This library used around 0.4 ug RNA and molecular barcoded adaptors spanning alpha/delta and beta/gamma chains. TCRdb re-derived calls from the reads in MiXCR, one entry per CDR3 protein. The data show about 37,000 distinct CDR3 sequences, 10% to 15% seen once. The source material was a population of CD138-negative cells sorted from bone marrow. The source is a donor aged 40 or older with multiple myeloma.

This clonotype was counted at least ten times. The CDR3 protein is CASSITETQYF. DNA of the CDR3: TGTGCCAGCAGTATTACGGAGACGCAGTATTTT. This chain connects TRBV6-1 to TRBJ2-3; D not resolved. Trimming took off 5 bases at V and 9 bases at J, with 9 bases between the two ends. Germline loops: CDR1 MNHNS, CDR2 SASEGT. This CDR3 is 11 amino acids long.

This clonotype was counted many times. This chain connects TRBV6-6 to TRBJ1-6, with D possibly being TRBD1 (6 bases). The CDR3 runs to 14 residues. Germline V gene lookup returns CDR1 MNHNY and CDR2 SVGAGI (reference sequence). V lost 7 bases, J lost 4 bases, and 11 bases lay in between. CDR3: CASILGQYNSPLHF. CDR3 nucleotide sequence: TGTGCCAGCATCCTAGGACAGTATAATTCACCCCTCCACTTT.

At least ten counts were recorded for this clonotype. In DNA, the CDR3 is TGTGCCAGCATCCCTAGGGGGGTCTACAATGAGCAGTTCTTC. This gives the protein CASIPRGVYNEQFF. The V call is TRBV7-2, the J call TRBJ2-1, with D tentatively TRBD1 or TRBD2 (6 bases each). The V and J ends lost 7 bases and 3 bases respectively, with 13 bases between them. Germline V gene lookup returns CDR1 SGHTA and CDR2 FQGNSA. This CDR3 region has 14 residues.

This clonotype was detected many times. The CDR3 DNA sequence: TGCAGCGGAGAGGGGGGGGGCGGCACAGATACGCAGTATTTT. Amino acids: CSGEGGGGTDTQYF. This chain links TRBV29-1 with TRBJ2-3; weak D call: TRBD2 (7 bases). V was cut by 7 bases and J by 1 base, with 15 bases left in between. This CDR3 has 14 amino acids. The germline CDR1 and CDR2 sequences are SQVTM and ANQGSEA.

This clonotype was seen repeatedly, ten times or more. This chain joins TRBV20-1 and TRBJ2-7; 10 bases are shared with TRBD1. The CDR3 has 13 residues. Germline CDR1 reads DFQATT; CDR2 reads SNEGSKA (reference sequence). After removal of 5 bases from V and 7 bases from J, the junction contained 8 bases not matched to a gene. CDR3 nucleotide sequence: TGCAGTGCTGACCCGGGACAGGGGCGGGAGCAGTACTTC. Translated, it gives CSADPGQGREQYF.

This clonotype has a count of ten or more. The V and J genes are TRBV28 and TRBJ1-5, with 7 bases lining up with TRBD1. This CDR3 region has 14 residues. Per the germline V gene, CDR1 is MDHEN and CDR2 is SYDVKM. V trimming: 8 bases; J trimming: 0 bases; junction bases outside the gene matches: 4. The CDR3 region has the DNA TGTGCCAGCGGGACAGACCATAGCAATCAGCCCCAGCATTTT. This sequence encodes CASGTDHSNQPQHF.

This clonotype occurred many times. This chain links TRBV2 with TRBJ1-5; D perhaps matches TRBD1 (5 bases). Germline-derived CDR1 and CDR2 are SNHLY and FYNNEI. V lost 6 bases and J lost 3, with 6 bases in between. The CDR3 spans 12 residues. CDR3 amino acids: CASSGTNQPQHF. The CDR3 DNA follows: TGTGCCAGCAGCGGGACCAATCAGCCCCAGCATTTT.

This clonotype was detected only a few times. A junction end diverges from the germline sequence, so it may reflect a read error. The chain is built from TRBV5-5 and TRBJ2-3, with D perhaps matching TRBD2 (5 bases). Germline V CDR1 and CDR2: SGHKS, YYEKEE (reference sequence). This CDR3 has 12 residues. In nucleotides, the CDR3 is TGCGCCAGCAGCCCGGACTCGGATACGCAGTATTTT. Translated: CASSPDSDTQYF.

This clonotype appeared once. A much larger clone lies one base from this, so it may be a read error. This rearrangement joins TRBV7-8 to TRBJ2-2; D is tentatively TRBD1 or TRBD2 (5 bases each). The CDR3 sequence is 16 residues long. CDR1 is SGHVS, CDR2 FQNEAQ, per germline. The CDR3 DNA reads TGTGCCAGCAGCCCGCCCAGGGTTACGAACACCGGGGAGCCGTTTTTT. Its protein product is CASSPPRVTNTGEPFF. The entire variable domain, with the rest obtained from reference TRBV7-8 and TRBJ2-2, is as follows: GAGVSQSPRYKVAKRGQDVALRCDPISGHVSLFWYQQALGQGPEFLTYFQNEAQLDKSGLPSDRFFAERPEGSVSTLKIQRTQQEDSAVYLCASSPPRVTNTGEPFFGEGSRLTVL.

In this sample, this clonotype turned up many times. The chain couples TRBV7-2 to TRBJ2-7; 7 bases line up with TRBD1. V lost 5 bases, J lost 3 bases, and 4 bases stayed unmatched. The CDR3 is 13 amino acids. Per the germline V gene, CDR1 is SGHTA and CDR2 is FQGNSA. The CDR3 is CASSRDRGYEQYF. CDR3 bases: TGTGCCAGCAGCCGGGACAGAGGCTACGAGCAGTACTTC.

The sample holds many counts of this clonotype. This chain links TRBV12-3 or TRBV12-4 with TRBJ2-3; D may be TRBD1 (5 bases). V shed 6 bases and J shed 5 bases, with 12 bases lying between them. The CDR3 is 13 residues long. Written as DNA, the CDR3 is TGTGCCAGCAGCGTAGGACAATTAGATACGCAGTATTTT. Its translation is CASSVGQLDTQYF.

This clonotype was counted many times. V and J are TRBV5-5 and TRBJ2-3, with 7 bases lining up with TRBD1. Germline V gives CDR1 SGHKS, CDR2 YYEKEE (reference sequence). The CDR3 covers 16 residues. V gave up 2 bases and J gave up 2 bases; unmatched junction bases: 8. The CDR3 reads CASSFTGAKLTDTQYF. The CDR3 bases are TGTGCCAGCAGCTTTACAGGGGCCAAGCTCACAGATACGCAGTATTTT.

With respect to this clonotype: A read error is possible here, since a much larger clone lies one base away. The rearrangement links TRBV12-3 or TRBV12-4 to TRBJ2-3; tentative D call: TRBD1 (5 bases). There are 13 residues in the CDR3. CDR3 in DNA: TGTGCCAGCAGTTTTCTGGACACAGATACGCTGTATTTT. It is translated as CASSFLDTDTLYF.

This clonotype was counted many times. The chain uses TRBV20-1 and TRBJ2-7; 8 bases fit TRBD2. Germline CDR1 reads DFQATT; CDR2 reads SNEGSKA (reference sequence). The CDR3 contains 15 residues. CDR3 loop: CSAGTRRSLSYEQYF. Written as DNA, the CDR3 is TGCAGCGCCGGGACTAGGAGATCCCTCTCCTACGAGCAGTACTTC.

This clonotype was observed a few times. It may be a read error: a sequence one base away is much more abundant. The V and J genes are TRBV12-3 or TRBV12-4 and TRBJ2-1; tentative D call: TRBD2 (5 bases). The CDR3 covers 15 residues. V dropped 0 bases and J dropped 10 bases, with 16 bases sitting between them. The DNA of the CDR3 is TGTGCCAGCAGTTTAGCGGCTAGCTTAGTTACGGAGCAGTTCTTC. Amino acid sequence: CASSLAASLVTEQFF.

Many counts were recorded for this clonotype. The gene calls are TRBV20-1 and TRBJ1-5; D is possibly TRBD1 (5 bases). Between the trimmed V and J ends, which lost 1 base and 3 bases, there was a span of 16 bases. The CDR3 covers 16 residues. Germline V gene lookup returns CDR1 DFQATT and CDR2 SNEGSKA (reference sequence). CDR3: CSARGLRTLINQPQHF. In nucleotides, the CDR3 is TGCAGTGCTAGAGGTCTTAGGACACTAATCAATCAGCCCCAGCATTTT.

The table lists this clonotype with many counts. The chain combines TRBV20-1 with TRBJ2-1; D might be TRBD1 (6 bases). Germline V lookup: CDR1 DFQATT, CDR2 SNEGSKA (reference sequence). This CDR3 is 12 amino acids long. Trimming removed 6 bases at V and 3 bases at J, with 9 bases between. The CDR3 nucleotides read TGCAGTGCACCGACAGGCTACAATGAGCAGTTCTTC. Translation gives CSAPTGYNEQFF.

This clonotype was seen ten or more times. The chain uses TRBV27 and TRBJ1-5, with D perhaps matching TRBD1 (6 bases). The germline CDR1 and CDR2 sequences are MNHEY and SMNVEV (reference sequence). This CDR3 is 14 amino acids long. The V end lost 1 base, the J end lost 7 bases, and 11 bases lay between the germline ends. CDR3: CASSLWGAEQPQHF. The CDR3 nucleotides read TGTGCCAGCAGTTTATGGGGGGCTGAGCAGCCCCAGCATTTT.